This is a list of T cell receptor beta chains from one sample in a study of shared clonotypes between healthy human individuals. The protocol was immunoSEQ multiplex PCR, while the TCRdb copy is restricted to in-frame clones and leaves out a portion. The sample has approximately 460,000 clones, around 77% seen once. Sequencing input: PBMCs. The receptors derive from a woman aged 40 to 50 in good health. Some clones in this sample may be carry-over from other donors' samples. The CDR3 runs from the conserved cysteine through the conserved F or W. A D gene is named only where the DNA matches it firmly. For some rows the clone size is stated as once, few or many, or as a class when expanded; others skip it.

v_call	d_call	j_call	clone_size	cdr3_nt	cdr3_aa
TRBV14	-	TRBJ1-2	-	TGTGCCAGCAGCCGCCGACAGGTATTGGACTATGGCTACACCTTC	CASSRRQVLDYGYTF
TRBV7-2	-	TRBJ1-2	-	TGTGCCAGCAGCTTAGGGTTCCTCGGGAACTATGGCTACACCTTC	CASSLGFLGNYGYTF
TRBV7-2	-	TRBJ2-1	-	TGTGCCAGCACGCCACTGGGTGAGCAGTTCTTC	CASTPLGEQFF
TRBV19	-	TRBJ2-3	-	TGTGCCAGTAGAACCGTGGATACGCAGTATTTT	CASRTVDTQYF
TRBV19	-	TRBJ2-1	-	TGTGCCATTACGGACCTAAACAATGAGCAGTTCTTC	CAITDLNNEQFF
TRBV5-6	TRBD1	TRBJ2-3	few	TGTGCCAGCAGCGCCGGGACAGGGGACACAGATACGCAGTATTTT	CASSAGTGDTDTQYF
TRBV7-3	-	TRBJ2-1	-	TGTGCCAGCAGCTTAAGACAGGCGACCTACAATGAGCAGTTCTTC	CASSLRQATYNEQFF
TRBV7-9	-	TRBJ1-2	-	TGTGCCAGCAGCTTAATTGGGGGAGGCTATGGCTACACCTTC	CASSLIGGGYGYTF
TRBV15	TRBD2	TRBJ2-3	-	TGTGCCACCAGCGCTCGTGGGGGGGGTAGAGATACGCAGTATTTT	CATSARGGGRDTQYF
TRBV6-4	-	TRBJ2-7	-	TGTGCCAGCAGTGACCCGACGCCATACGAGCAGTACTTC	CASSDPTPYEQYF
TRBV28	TRBD2	TRBJ2-1	-	TGTGCCAGCACCCCAAGCGGGCTAGCGGGATACAATGAGCAGTTCTTC	CASTPSGLAGYNEQFF
TRBV7-2	TRBD2	TRBJ2-3	-	TGTGCCAGCAGCTTAGGCTGGGGGCTAGCGGGAGGTACGCAGTATTTT	CASSLGWGLAGGTQYF
TRBV5-1	TRBD2	TRBJ2-2	-	TGCGCCAGCAGCCCTACCGCGGGAGGGCCCCCCGGGGAGCTGTTTTTT	CASSPTAGGPPGELFF
TRBV19	-	TRBJ1-2	few	TGTGCCAGTAGTAACCCGCCGAGCGGCTACACCTTC	CASSNPPSGYTF
TRBV5-1	TRBD1	TRBJ2-2	-	TGCGCCAGCAGCTTGGGACAGGGGTTCAACACCGGGGAGCTGTTTTTT	CASSLGQGFNTGELFF
TRBV10-1	TRBD2	TRBJ2-1	many	TGCGCCAGCAGTGAGTCCCGGACTAGCGGGAGTTTTGAGCAGTTCTTC	CASSESRTSGSFEQFF
TRBV29-1	TRBD1	TRBJ2-3	-	TGCAGCGTTCAGACATCAGGGGGCTCTACGCAGTATTTT	CSVQTSGGSTQYF
TRBV5-4	-	TRBJ1-2	few	TGTGCCAGCAGCCGAGGGAATGGCTACACCTTC	CASSRGNGYTF
TRBV30	-	TRBJ2-7	-	TGTGCCTGGAGTGTCACAGCGTACGAGCAGTACTTC	CAWSVTAYEQYF
TRBV10-1	TRBD2	TRBJ2-7	many	TGCGCCAGCAGTGACTGGGGGACTAGCGGGACCCACGAGCAGTACTTC	CASSDWGTSGTHEQYF
TRBV11-2	TRBD1	TRBJ2-7	many	TGTGCCAGCAGCTTAGGACAGGGGCCGCGGCACGAGCAGTACTTC	CASSLGQGPRHEQYF
TRBV7-3	TRBD2	TRBJ2-2	-	TGTGCCAGCAGCTTAGGTCTAGCGGGAGCCCACGGGGAGCTGTTTTTT	CASSLGLAGAHGELFF
TRBV7-8	TRBD2	TRBJ2-7	-	TGTGCCAGCGGACTAGCGGAGACCTACGAGCAGTACTTC	CASGLAETYEQYF
TRBV5-6	-	TRBJ2-3	-	TGTGCCAGCAGCTATACTAGCCCTACAGATACGCAGTATTTT	CASSYTSPTDTQYF
TRBV28	-	TRBJ2-7	-	TGTGCCAGCAGGGCCAGGACCGCCTACGAGCAGTACTTC	CASRARTAYEQYF
TRBV10-3	-	TRBJ2-7	-	TGTGCCATCAGTGAGAAAGGGGCGAGCTCCTACGAGCAGTACTTC	CAISEKGASSYEQYF
TRBV14	-	TRBJ2-3	many	TGTGCCAGCAGCCAAGTCTTGTTCCGGGATACGCAGTATTTT	CASSQVLFRDTQYF
TRBV6-1	-	TRBJ2-7	-	TGTGCCAGCAGTGAAACGGACGACTACGAGCAGTACTTC	CASSETDDYEQYF
TRBV30	-	TRBJ2-7	few	TGTGCCTGGAGTGCAGGGTGGTACGAGCAGTACTTC	CAWSAGWYEQYF
TRBV6-1	TRBD1	TRBJ2-2	-	TGTGCCAGCAGCGGGACAGGGAACACCGGGGAGCTGTTTTTT	CASSGTGNTGELFF
TRBV28	TRBD1	TRBJ1-5	-	TGTGCCAGCAGTTTGGACAGGGGCAATAGCAATCAGCCCCAGCATTTT	CASSLDRGNSNQPQHF
TRBV6-6	-	TRBJ2-7	-	TGTGCCAGCAGTAACCAGGGAGGCGAGCAGTACTTC	CASSNQGGEQYF
TRBV29-1	-	TRBJ2-7	-	TGCAGCGCCCGATTCAGGACGGTCTACGAGCAGTACTTC	CSARFRTVYEQYF
TRBV7-8	-	TRBJ2-7	-	TGTGCCAGCAGCTTACCGGCGAGCGGGCCCTACGAGCAGTACTTC	CASSLPASGPYEQYF
TRBV7-8	-	TRBJ1-2	-	TGTGCCAGCAGCTTAGGAACAGTCTATGGCTACACCTTC	CASSLGTVYGYTF
TRBV5-4	-	TRBJ1-4	-	TGTGCCAGCAGCTTGGTTGGGGCTAATGAAAAACTGTTTTTT	CASSLVGANEKLFF
TRBV4-2	-	TRBJ2-7	once	TGTGCCAGCAGCCCAAGGGGTAGGGGAGGCACCTCCTACGAGCAGTACTTC	CASSPRGRGGTSYEQYF
TRBV7-6	-	TRBJ2-2	-	TGTGCCAGCAGCTTAGAAGGATTGAACACCGGGGAGCTGTTTTTT	CASSLEGLNTGELFF
TRBV7-2	-	TRBJ2-2	-	TGTGCCAGCAGCTTAGATTGGGCTTCCACCGGGGAGCTGTTTTTT	CASSLDWASTGELFF